A single sample gave rise to the 3 T cell receptor beta chains below, sequenced in a study of blood T cell repertoires in COVID-19. The method was immunoSEQ multiplex PCR; TCRdb's version includes in-frame clones alone and lacks a portion of them. Of about 310,000 clones detected, about nine tenths appear once; the ten largest clones hold around 2.1%. What was sequenced was peripheral blood. These receptors all come from a man aged 18 to 30 with active or convalescent COVID-19.

V and J are TRBV28 and TRBJ1-1; D uncertain. CDR1 MDHEN and CDR2 SYDVKM come from the germline V gene. The V end lost 6 bases, the J end lost 0 bases, and 11 bases lay between the germline ends. The CDR3 is made up of 14 amino acids. CDR3 in amino acids: CASRVLQMNTEAFF. CDR3 nucleotides: TGTGCCAGCAGAGTGTTACAGATGAACACTGAAGCTTTCTTT.

This chain links TRBV6-5 with TRBJ2-7; TRBD2 matches 8 bases. With 0 bases clipped from V and 4 bases from J, the junction kept 5 bases outside the gene matches. This CDR3 is built from 15 residues. The germline V gene encodes CDR1 MNHEY and CDR2 SVGAGI. The CDR3 sequence: CASSYSTGGVYEQYF. CDR3 DNA sequence: TGTGCCAGCAGTTACTCCACCGGGGGGGTATACGAGCAGTACTTC.

The chain uses TRBV7-2 and TRBJ1-2; D remains unclear. Trimming cost V 0 bases and J 5 bases, with 16 bases left between them. The CDR3 runs 16 residues. Germline V gene sequence: CDR1 SGHTA, CDR2 FQGNSA. CDR3 bases: TGTGCCAGCAGCTTAGCACCGGACCCTTCGGGGTATGGCTACACCTTC. This encodes CASSLAPDPSGYGYTF.